This T cell receptor (beta chain) was documented in a study of CD8+ T cells in alopecia areata. There are a few counts of this clone. Trimming cost V 1 base and J 0 bases, with 7 bases left between them. This CDR3 comprises 16 residues. Germline CDR1 reads LGHNA; CDR2 reads YNFKEQ. cDNA prepared by RNA extraction and subsequent reverse transcription served as the template for sequencing. TCRdb keeps only in-frame clones here, not all; method: immunoSEQ multiplex PCR. The table records tens of thousands of clones, 50% to 75% of them present only once. The chain links TRBV4-2 to TRBJ1-6; D possibly corresponds to TRBD1 (6 bases). This TCR was recovered from a human donor with alopecia areata. This specimen was CD8+ T cells sorted from blood, taken at week 0. The CDR3 DNA reads as TGTGCCAGCAGCCAAGGGACAGTCTCCTATAATTCACCCCTCCACTTT. It specifies CASSQGTVSYNSPLHF.